Listed below are T cell receptor beta chains from one sample, sequenced in a study of T-cell memory formation after mild COVID-19. TCRdb reanalysed the 5' RACE reads using MiXCR and keeps one entry per CDR3 protein. This table has approximately 290,000 distinct CDR3 sequences, around 19% appearing once. The sample consisted of PBMCs or a T cell subset sorted from them (not recorded which). These receptors originate from a man younger than 35 who had mild COVID-19 (a few samples of this study predate the infection). Cell type and time point are not known. Both conserved end residues are part of each CDR3. D genes are given only for firm matches. Size is stated for part of the rows, as once, few or many counts, or as a class when the clone is expanded.

J gene | V gene | clone size | D gene | CDR3 protein | CDR3 DNA
TRBJ1-4 | TRBV24-1 | many | - | CATSEAGPNEKLFF | TGTGCCACCAGCGAGGCGGGGCCTAATGAAAAACTGTTTTTT
TRBJ2-2 | TRBV6-6 | - | - | CATTGGPNTGELFF | TGTGCCACCACCGGGGGTCCGAACACCGGGGAGCTGTTTTTT
TRBJ1-5 | TRBV10-2 | - | TRBD1 | CASSLQGTQQPQHF | TGCGCCAGCAGCCTACAGGGGACTCAGCAGCCCCAGCATTTT
TRBJ2-2 | TRBV7-9 | few | - | CASSLVGLGRAGSGELFF | TGTGCCAGCAGCTTAGTTGGTCTCGGCAGGGCGGGATCCGGGGAGCTGTTTTTT
TRBJ1-6 | TRBV20-1 | - | TRBD1 | CSTGGENNSPLHF | TGCAGTACAGGGGGAGAAAATAATTCACCCCTCCACTTT
TRBJ2-2 | TRBV5-1 | few | TRBD2 | CASSLKTSGANTGELFF | TGCGCCAGCAGCTTGAAGACTAGCGGGGCGAACACCGGGGAGCTGTTTTTT
TRBJ2-1 | TRBV5-1 | few | - | CASSEGPILGSYNEQFF | TGCGCCAGCAGCGAGGGGCCGATCCTTGGCTCCTACAATGAGCAGTTCTTC
TRBJ2-3 | TRBV6-4 | few | - | CASSGITGDTQYF | TGTGCCAGCAGCGGCATCACAGGAGATACGCAGTATTTT
TRBJ2-3 | TRBV24-1 | - | - | CATSGGPSTDTQYF | TGTGCCACCAGTGGGGGACCAAGCACAGATACGCAGTATTTT
TRBJ1-2 | TRBV7-9 | - | - | CASSLSDRDPRTF | TGTGCCAGCAGCTTAAGTGATCGAGACCCAAGGACCTTC
TRBJ2-4 | TRBV7-2 | few | TRBD2 | CASSSSPLERGLNIQYF | TGTGCCAGCAGTTCCTCGCCGCTAGAGCGGGGGTTAAACATTCAGTACTTC
TRBJ2-7 | TRBV5-1 | few | - | CASSLDYYEQYF | TGCGCCAGCAGCTTGGATTACTACGAGCAGTACTTC
TRBJ2-2 | TRBV5-1 | few | - | CASSLVAGAGAGELFF | TGCGCCAGCAGCTTGGTAGCAGGGGCCGGGGCCGGGGAGCTGTTTTTT
TRBJ2-4 | TRBV6-5 | few | - | CASSYLPGKGNIQYF | TGTGCCAGCAGTTACCTTCCAGGGAAGGGAAACATTCAGTACTTC
TRBJ1-2 | TRBV7-8 | - | - | CASSPAEFHGYTF | TGTGCCAGCAGCCCGGCGGAATTCCATGGCTACACCTTC
TRBJ1-2 | TRBV3-1 | few | - | CASSQERPYGYTF | TGTGCCAGCAGCCAAGAGAGGCCATATGGCTACACCTTC
TRBJ1-5 | TRBV12-3/TRBV12-4 | few | TRBD1 | CASSPSGTGRQPQHF | TGTGCCAGCAGCCCCTCCGGGACAGGGAGGCAGCCCCAGCATTTT
TRBJ1-6 | TRBV7-2 | - | - | CASSLQGWDSPLHF | TGTGCCAGCAGCTTACAGGGTTGGGATTCACCCCTCCACTTT
TRBJ2-5 | TRBV7-2 | - | TRBD2 | CASSLDPPTSRRETQYF | TGTGCCAGCAGCTTAGATCCCCCGACTAGCAGACGAGAGACCCAGTACTTC
TRBJ2-7 | TRBV7-9 | - | - | CASSLGPPSSYEQYF | TGTGCCAGCAGCTTAGGGCCGCCTAGCTCCTACGAGCAGTACTTC
TRBJ2-1 | TRBV7-9 | few | - | CASSPHAGEQFF | TGTGCCAGCAGCCCCCACGCCGGTGAGCAGTTCTTC
TRBJ2-1 | TRBV7-9 | many | - | CASSPNHGNEQFF | TGTGCCAGCAGCCCAAATCATGGGAATGAGCAGTTCTTC
TRBJ2-7 | TRBV5-1 | few | TRBD2 | CASSSPGLAGKEQYF | TGCGCCAGCAGTTCTCCGGGACTAGCGGGGAAAGAGCAGTACTTC
TRBJ1-1 | TRBV6-2/TRBV6-3 | - | - | CASSYSNSFTEAFF | TGTGCCAGCAGTTACTCGAATAGTTTCACTGAAGCTTTCTTT
TRBJ2-3 | TRBV4-1 | few | - | CASSQDTRGTDTQYF | TGCGCCAGCAGCCAAGATACGCGAGGCACAGATACGCAGTATTTT
TRBJ1-1 | TRBV6-7 | - | - | CASRLNRTSTEAFF | TGTGCCAGCAGACTGAACAGGACGAGCACTGAAGCTTTCTTT
TRBJ1-6 | TRBV6-2/TRBV6-3 | - | - | CASSVVENSPLHF | TGTGCCAGCAGTGTGGTCGAGAATTCACCCCTCCACTTT
TRBJ2-5 | TRBV7-2 | few | TRBD1 | CASSLTTGRETQYF | TGTGCCAGCAGCTTGACGACAGGGAGAGAGACCCAGTACTTC
TRBJ1-2 | TRBV3-1 | - | - | CASSHQDRPESYTF | TGTGCCAGCAGCCATCAGGACAGACCCGAGAGCTACACCTTC
TRBJ1-4 | TRBV20-1 | few | - | CSARDPVAGVEGEKLFF | TGCAGTGCTAGAGACCCAGTAGCAGGGGTAGAGGGTGAAAAACTGTTTTTT
TRBJ2-2 | TRBV4-3 | - | - | CASSQDRIEAGELFF | TGCGCCAGCAGCCAAGATAGGATAGAAGCCGGGGAGCTGTTTTTT
TRBJ2-3 | TRBV19 | few | - | CASNRGQGTDTQYF | TGTGCCAGTAACCGGGGGCAGGGCACAGATACGCAGTATTTT
TRBJ2-1 | TRBV27 | many | TRBD1 | CASRDRGNEQFF | TGTGCCAGCCGGGACAGGGGGAATGAGCAGTTCTTC
TRBJ1-5 | TRBV12-3/TRBV12-4 | few | - | CASSPMEGHQPQHF | TGTGCCAGCAGTCCCATGGAGGGGCATCAGCCCCAGCATTTT
TRBJ1-5 | TRBV28 | few | - | CASSLGARYNQPQHF | TGTGCCAGCAGTTTGGGGGCCCGATACAATCAGCCCCAGCATTTT
TRBJ2-4 | TRBV6-2/TRBV6-3 | - | - | CASSPRLAKNIQYF | TGTGCCAGCAGTCCTAGATTAGCCAAAAACATTCAGTACTTC
TRBJ2-3 | TRBV25-1 | - | TRBD2 | CASSSSGGVVQYF | TGTGCCAGCAGTAGTAGCGGGGGGGTGGTGCAGTATTTT
TRBJ2-1 | TRBV7-6 | - | - | CASSLGWATPEQFF | TGTGCCAGCAGCTTGGGGTGGGCGACCCCTGAGCAGTTCTTC
TRBJ1-2 | TRBV11-2 | - | TRBD1 | CASSLAGTGNYGYTF | TGTGCCAGCAGCTTGGCCGGGACAGGGAACTATGGCTACACCTTC
TRBJ1-5 | TRBV7-6 | - | - | CASSRRDQPQHF | TGTGCCAGCAGTCGGAGGGATCAGCCCCAGCATTTT
TRBJ1-6 | TRBV20-1 | - | TRBD1 | CSARGQGDPLNSPLHF | TGCAGTGCGAGAGGACAGGGTGACCCATTGAATTCACCCCTCCACTTT
TRBJ1-5 | TRBV12-3/TRBV12-4 | few | TRBD1 | CASSPSTGDQPQHF | TGTGCCAGCAGTCCATCTACAGGGGATCAGCCCCAGCATTTT
TRBJ1-6 | TRBV10-3 | - | TRBD1 | CAIRDRENSPLHF | TGTGCCATCAGGGACAGGGAAAATTCACCCCTCCACTTT
TRBJ2-1 | TRBV27 | - | - | CASRSASSYNEQFF | TGTGCCAGCAGATCGGCTAGCTCTTACAATGAGCAGTTCTTC
TRBJ2-1 | TRBV11-2 | - | - | CASSHGGGYEQFF | TGTGCCAGCAGCCACGGAGGGGGCTATGAGCAGTTCTTC
TRBJ1-1 | TRBV29-1 | few | - | CSATGLVVEAFF | TGCAGCGCCACCGGGCTGGTGGTTGAAGCTTTCTTT
TRBJ2-7 | TRBV5-1 | few | TRBD1 | CASSWGTGDEQYF | TGCGCCAGCAGCTGGGGGACAGGGGACGAGCAGTACTTC
TRBJ1-1 | TRBV3-1 | - | TRBD1 | CASSPRTGSTEAFF | TGTGCCAGCAGCCCTCGGACAGGGTCCACTGAAGCTTTCTTT
TRBJ2-3 | TRBV27 | many | TRBD2 | CASSSPWTSGGGYTQYF | TGTGCCAGCAGTTCCCCTTGGACTAGCGGGGGGGGTTATACGCAGTATTTT
TRBJ2-7 | TRBV15 | - | - | CATSRVGKGITYEQYF | TGTGCCACCAGCAGAGTCGGGAAGGGTATAACCTACGAGCAGTACTTC
TRBJ2-3 | TRBV11-2 | few | TRBD2 | CASSLKRGSLQADTQYF | TGTGCCAGCAGCTTAAAGCGGGGGTCATTGCAGGCAGATACGCAGTATTTT